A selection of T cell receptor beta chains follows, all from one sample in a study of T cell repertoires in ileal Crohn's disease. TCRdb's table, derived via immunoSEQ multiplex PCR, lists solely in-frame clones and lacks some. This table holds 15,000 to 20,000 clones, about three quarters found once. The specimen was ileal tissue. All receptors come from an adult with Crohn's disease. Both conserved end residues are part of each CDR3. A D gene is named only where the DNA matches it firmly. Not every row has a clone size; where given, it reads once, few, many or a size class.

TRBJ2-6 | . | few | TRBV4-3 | TGCGCCAGCAGCCAAGAGGTAGGGACTGGGGCCAACGTCCTGACTTTC | CASSQEVGTGANVLTF
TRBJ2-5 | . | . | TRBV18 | TGTGCCAGCTCACCGACTAGTAGGGAGACCCAGTACTTC | CASSPTSRETQYF
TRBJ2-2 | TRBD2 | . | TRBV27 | TGTGCCAGCAGGGGACTAGCGGGAGGGGAGACCCCCGGGGAGCTGTTTTTT | CASRGLAGGETPGELFF
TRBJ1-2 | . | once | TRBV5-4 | TGTGCCAGCAGCATCCAAGGTCAGGGCGGTGGCTACACCTTC | CASSIQGQGGGYTF
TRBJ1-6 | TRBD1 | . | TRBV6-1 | TGTGCCAGCAGTGAAGCGACAGGGGGCAATTCACCCCTCCACTTT | CASSEATGGNSPLHF
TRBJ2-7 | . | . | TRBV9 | TGTGCCAGCAGCGTAGGAGGAAGCGCGCCGTCCTACGAGCAGTACTTC | CASSVGGSAPSYEQYF
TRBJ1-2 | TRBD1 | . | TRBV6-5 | TGTGCCAGCAGTTACTCGAACAGGGGGCCTGATGGCTACACCTTC | CASSYSNRGPDGYTF
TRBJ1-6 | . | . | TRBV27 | TGTGCCAGCAGTCAACGGAGGGGAGCGAATTCACCCCTCCACTTT | CASSQRRGANSPLHF
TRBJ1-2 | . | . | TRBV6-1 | TGTGCCAGCAGTGAATTAGCATTCTATGGCTACACCTTC | CASSELAFYGYTF
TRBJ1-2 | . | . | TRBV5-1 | TGCGCCAGCAGCTTGGGACAGCGGAACTATGGCTACACCTTC | CASSLGQRNYGYTF
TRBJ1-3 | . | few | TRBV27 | TGTGCCAGCAGTCAATACCGCCCGGGGGGTGGTGGAAACACCATATATTTT | CASSQYRPGGGGNTIYF
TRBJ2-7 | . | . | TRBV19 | TGTGCCACCTCAGGCGCGACTGCCTACGAGCAGTACTTC | CATSGATAYEQYF
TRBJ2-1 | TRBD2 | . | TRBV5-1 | TGCGCCAGCAGCTTGGACAGGGCTAGCGGGAGGGCCGTCAGTGAGCAGTTCTTC | CASSLDRASGRAVSEQFF
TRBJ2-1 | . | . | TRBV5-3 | TGTGCCAGAAGCTTGTGGAGGGAGGACTACTACAATGAGCAGTTCTTC | CARSLWREDYYNEQFF
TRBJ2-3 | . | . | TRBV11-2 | TGTGCCAGCAGTTCTCCCCGGGGGGCGGGAGATACGCAGTATTTT | CASSSPRGAGDTQYF
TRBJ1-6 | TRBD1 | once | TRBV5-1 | TGCGCCAGCAGCTCACGGCGACAGGGGGACAATTCACCCCTTCACTTT | CASSSRRQGDNSPLHF
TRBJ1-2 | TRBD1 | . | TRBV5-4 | TGTGCCAGCAGTAAGGGGCCAACAGGGGACACCGGTCGCTACACCTTC | CASSKGPTGDTGRYTF
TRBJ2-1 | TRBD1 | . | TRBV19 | TGTGCCAGTAACGCAAGGCAGGGGGCCGGCAATGAGCAGTTCTTC | CASNARQGAGNEQFF
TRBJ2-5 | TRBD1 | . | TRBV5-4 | TGTGCCAGCAGCGTAGCGACAGGGCCCCAAGAGACCCAGTACTTC | CASSVATGPQETQYF
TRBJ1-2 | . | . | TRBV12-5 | TGTGCTAGTGGCTGGAGCCCCGGTGGCTACACCTTC | CASGWSPGGYTF
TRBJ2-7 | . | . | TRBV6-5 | TGTGCCAGCTTAGGACAGCCGTCCTACGAGCAGTACTTC | CASLGQPSYEQYF
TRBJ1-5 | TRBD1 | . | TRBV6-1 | TGTGCCAGCAGGACGGGACAGACGCCCAATCAGCCCCAGCATTTT | CASRTGQTPNQPQHF
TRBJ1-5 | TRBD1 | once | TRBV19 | TGTGCCAGTAGTAAACAGGGGGCGAATCAGCCCCAGCATTTT | CASSKQGANQPQHF
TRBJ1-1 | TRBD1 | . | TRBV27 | TGTGCCAGCAGCCGCAAGGGGGGGACAGGAACCTTTAACACTGAAGCTTTCTTT | CASSRKGGTGTFNTEAFF
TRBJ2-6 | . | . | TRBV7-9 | TGTGCCAGCAGCTTAGCGGGCGGGAATTCTGGGGCCAACGTCCTGACTTTC | CASSLAGGNSGANVLTF
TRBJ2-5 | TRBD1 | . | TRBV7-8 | TGTGCCAGCAGCTTATGGCGACAGGGTTTAGAGACCCAGTACTTC | CASSLWRQGLETQYF
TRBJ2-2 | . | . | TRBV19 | TGTGCCAGTATGAACGGGGGGCCCCACACCGGGGAGCTGTTTTTT | CASMNGGPHTGELFF
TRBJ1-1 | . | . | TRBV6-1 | TGTGCCAGCAGTGGGACACCGGGCACTGAAGCTTTCTTT | CASSGTPGTEAFF
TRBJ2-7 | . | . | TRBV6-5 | TGTGCCAGCAGACGCGCAAAGTCTAGCAGCTACGAGCAGTACTTC | CASRRAKSSSYEQYF
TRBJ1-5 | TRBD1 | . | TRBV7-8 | TGTGCCAGCAGCTTGAGGACAGGGGATAATAGCAATCAGCCCCAGCATTTT | CASSLRTGDNSNQPQHF
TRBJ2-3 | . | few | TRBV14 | TGTGCCAGCAGCCAAGATCGGGCCCAGTATAGCACAGATACGCAGTATTTT | CASSQDRAQYSTDTQYF
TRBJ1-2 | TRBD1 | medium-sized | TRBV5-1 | TGCGCCAGCAGCTTGACAGGGGGCGGTAATATATATGGCTACACCTTC | CASSLTGGGNIYGYTF
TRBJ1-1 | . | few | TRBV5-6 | TGTGCCAGCAGCCCAGGGACGGTTGAAGCTTTCTTT | CASSPGTVEAFF
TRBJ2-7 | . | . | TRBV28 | TGTGCCAGCAGCGTCTCGGGGAGCTCCTACGAGCAGTACTTC | CASSVSGSSYEQYF
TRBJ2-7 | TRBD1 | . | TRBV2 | TGTGCCAGCGCCGCCCATCAGGGGGCTAACGAGCAGTACTTC | CASAAHQGANEQYF
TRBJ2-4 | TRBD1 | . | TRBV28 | TGTGCCAGCAGCGACCGACAGGGGACAAACATTCAGTACTTC | CASSDRQGTNIQYF
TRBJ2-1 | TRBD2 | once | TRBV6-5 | TGTGCCAGCAGTTTCCGACTAGCGGGGGGCATGAATGAGCAGTTCTTC | CASSFRLAGGMNEQFF
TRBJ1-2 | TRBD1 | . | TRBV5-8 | TGTGCCAGCAGCTTGCAGGGGGCCAAAAGTGGCTACACCTTC | CASSLQGAKSGYTF
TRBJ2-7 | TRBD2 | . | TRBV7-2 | TGTGCCAGCAGCCTGGCGGCGGGAGGACACTACGAGCAGTACTTC | CASSLAAGGHYEQYF
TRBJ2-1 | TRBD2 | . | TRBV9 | TGTGCCAGCAGCGAAAGACTAGCGGGAGCTAAGGAGCAGTTCTTC | CASSERLAGAKEQFF
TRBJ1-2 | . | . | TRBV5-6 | TGTGCCAGCAGCTTGGCGGCAGGCCCCTATGGCTACACCTTC | CASSLAAGPYGYTF